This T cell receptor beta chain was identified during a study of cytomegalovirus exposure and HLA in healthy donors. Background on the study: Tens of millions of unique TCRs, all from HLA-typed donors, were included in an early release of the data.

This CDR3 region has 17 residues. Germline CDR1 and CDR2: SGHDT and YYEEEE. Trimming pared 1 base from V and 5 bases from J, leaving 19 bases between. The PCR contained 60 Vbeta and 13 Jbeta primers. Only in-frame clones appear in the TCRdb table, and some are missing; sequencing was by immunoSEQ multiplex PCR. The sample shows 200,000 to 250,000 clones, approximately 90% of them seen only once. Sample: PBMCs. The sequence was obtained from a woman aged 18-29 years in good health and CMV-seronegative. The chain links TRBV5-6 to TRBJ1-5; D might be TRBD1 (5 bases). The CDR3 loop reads CASSLHSDTLYYQPQHF. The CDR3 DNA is TGTGCCAGCAGCTTGCATTCGGACACCTTATACTATCAGCCCCAGCATTTT.